This record looks at one TCR beta chain sequence and its context. The clone's antigen remains unknown. No quality values exist for individual bases; no much larger clone is one base distant. Collaborating institutions collected whole blood in K2EDTA tubes following their own protocols. Collaborator samples were shipped for TCRbeta analysis as frozen whole blood, isolated PBMCs, or DNA extracted from either sample type. The germline V gene provides CDR1 SGDLS and CDR2 YYNGEE. Inclusive of the bounding cysteine and phenylalanine, the CDR3 is 14 residues long. Only the CDR3 region is kept as DNA, spanning 42 bases read in frame from base 1. A distance of 8 bases separates the germline ends of V and J, which lose 1 base and 0 bases respectively. These data are taken from a study of blood T cell repertoires in COVID-19 (dated by TCRdb to about 2020). Study-level background: Samples from collaborators originated in the United States, Italy and Spain and spanned both the acute and convalescent phases of COVID-19. The material from the prospective study consisted of cDNA or gDNA derived from T cells, B-cell-depleted T cells, or PBMCs. The dataset comprised deeply sampled blood TCRbeta repertoires from subjects exposed to, actively infected with, or recovered from COVID-19. The repertoires were made available in a free public database intended to serve as a resource for research on the immune response to SARS-CoV-2. Samples were obtained from the ongoing ImmuneRACE study (first 160 participants) and from 1,254 subjects provided by 6 global collaborators. Nearly every sample came with metadata listing a de-identified subject ID, COVID-19 status, age in years and sex. Where available, HLA class I and class II types were taken from metadata supplied by the sample provider and were not determined by assay-based typing. Results the study describes overall, beyond this receptor: The quantity of clinical and demographic metadata differed by source and by participant and was supplied without curation.

TCRbeta CDR3 regions were amplified from genomic DNA by means of the immunoSEQ Assay, a bias-controlled multiplex PCR. Per the original workflow: Nucleated cell counts per sample were estimated from amplification of reference gene primers within the assay. To quantify the absolute abundance of each unique TCRbeta CDR3 rearrangement, sequence reads were collapsed and filtered. Productive Simpson clonality was computed per sample as the square root of Simpson's diversity index over productive rearrangements. This immuneACCESS table, as held by TCRdb, lists in-frame sequences with V and J called but not all clones. Of the missing ones, under half trace to an unresolved V gene in checked studies; the others have no known cause. Clone size and V and J calls were adopted from that table, with D and trimming inferred from the DNA. This sample comprises approximately 160,000 clones, 76% of them detected only once. 3.7% of the sample is taken by the ten largest.

This TCR was sampled from an elderly woman with acute or convalescent COVID-19. The chain joins TRBV9 to TRBJ2-7; the D gene identity is not certain. The sequenced sample consisted of peripheral blood. The DNA sequence follows: TGTGCCAGCAGCGTAAGCTGGAGCTCCTACGAGCAGTACTTC. Translated, it gives CASSVSWSSYEQYF.